This T cell receptor beta chain was identified during a study of identical twins. TCRdb re-called the 5' RACE reads with MiXCR, one entry per CDR3 protein. The sample has 200,000 to 250,000 distinct CDR3 sequences; around 6.6% are singletons. Trimming stripped 8 bases from V and 2 bases from J, with 16 bases between. The CDR3 runs 15 residues. The germline gives CDR1 SNHLY, CDR2 FYNNEI. Many counts were recorded for this clonotype. The same data also contributed to another study, on yellow fever vaccine responses in identical twins.

The chain recombines TRBV2 with TRBJ1-5, with a weak D call TRBD1 (5 bases). Sequencing used memory (CD45RO+) T cells sorted from blood. The source is a woman younger than 35 in good health. The CDR3 loop reads CASRLRGPGNQPQHF. The DNA of the CDR3 is TGTGCCAGCCGGTTGAGGGGTCCCGGCAATCAGCCCCAGCATTTT.